This record concerns one T cell receptor (beta chain) sequence. Its antigen is as yet unknown. This sample stems from a study of cytomegalovirus exposure and HLA in healthy donors. As for the study in general: The Caucasian-associated ancestry cluster contained about 80% of the approximately 430 genotyped donors.

Study-level results: While the bulk of TCR sequences proved rare, some public TCRs turned up in many donors.

This PCR relied on a set of 60 Vbeta primers and 13 Jbeta primers. The data were produced by immunoSEQ multiplex PCR, yet TCRdb's version contains in-frame clones alone and is incomplete. Altogether tens of thousands of clones are present, roughly 90% being singletons, with the ten largest covering approximately 2.5%. The TCR sequence derives from a woman between 18 and 29 years old in good health and CMV-seronegative. The sample comprised PBMCs.

The CDR3 protein is CASSSGLGYTF. The CDR3 nucleotides read TGTGCCAGCAGTTCGGGTCTTGGCTACACCTTC. The chain combines TRBV7-3 with TRBJ1-2; D not certain. The V and J ends lost 6 bases and 7 bases respectively, with 9 bases between them. In germline, CDR1 is SGHTA, CDR2 FQGTGA. The CDR3 length is 11 residues.